This T cell receptor (beta chain) was captured by sequencing in a study of T cell clones after liver transplantation. V lost 2 bases, J lost 5 bases, and 15 bases lay in between. The CDR3 has 15 amino acids. CDR1 is MNHEY and CDR2 is SVGAGI in the germline V gene. This clone came up once. Produced via immunoSEQ multiplex PCR; TCRdb's table is partial and in-frame only. This sample carries roughly 74,000 clones, 80% of them seen once, and the ten largest clones take about 0.64%. This clonotype was obtained from a human donor who received a liver transplant. The chain recombines TRBV6-5 with TRBJ1-1; D gene unclear. The input for sequencing was CD4+ T cells from blood, taken before liver transplant. CDR3 coding DNA: TGTGCCAGCAGTTACGACGGGGTAGGTGGTACTGAAGCTTTCTTT. This translates into CASSYDGVGGTEAFF.